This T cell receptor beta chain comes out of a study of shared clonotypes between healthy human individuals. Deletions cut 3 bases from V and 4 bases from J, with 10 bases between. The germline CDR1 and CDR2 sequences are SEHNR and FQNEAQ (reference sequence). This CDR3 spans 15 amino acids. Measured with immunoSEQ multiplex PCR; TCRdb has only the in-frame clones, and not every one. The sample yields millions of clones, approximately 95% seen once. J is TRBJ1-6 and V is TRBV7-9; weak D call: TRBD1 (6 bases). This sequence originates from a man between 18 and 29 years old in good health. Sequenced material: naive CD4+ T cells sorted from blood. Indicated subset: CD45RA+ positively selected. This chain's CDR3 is CASSFETGYNSPLHF. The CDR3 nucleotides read TGTGCCAGCAGCTTTGAAACAGGGTATAATTCACCCCTCCACTTT.